The 24 T cell receptor beta chains in this list originate from one sample, sequenced in a study of lymphopenia after photon versus proton radiotherapy. Sequencing was performed with immunoSEQ multiplex PCR; in TCRdb, only in-frame clones are kept and a portion is missing. In the table there are 15,000 to 20,000 clones, roughly nine tenths of which are singletons. The source material was peripheral blood, sampled from a patient treated with proton-based radiotherapy. Receptors were obtained from a woman in her sixties with cholangiocarcinoma. Some clones in this sample may be carry-over from other donors' samples.

This rearrangement joins TRBV7-9 to TRBJ2-5, with 9 bases matching TRBD1. Trimming removed 2 bases from V and 0 bases from J; junction bases left unmatched: 7. CDR1 and CDR2 from the germline V gene are SEHNR and FQNEAQ (reference sequence). The CDR3 is made up of 17 amino acids. The CDR3 DNA sequence: TGTGCCAGCAGCTTATTGTCGGGACAGGGCGACCAAGAGACCCAGTACTTC. Encoded protein: CASSLLSGQGDQETQYF.

This clone was seen more than once but under ten times. The chain is built from TRBV18 and TRBJ1-6, with a possible D match to TRBD1 (6 bases). Trimming took off 3 bases at V and 8 bases at J, with 11 bases between the two ends. CDR1 KGHSH and CDR2 LQKENI come from the germline V gene. The CDR3 has 14 residues. CDR3 amino acids: CASSPYRVYSPLHF. The CDR3 DNA reads as TGTGCCAGCTCACCGTACAGGGTGTATTCACCCCTCCACTTT.

This chain uses TRBV18 with TRBJ2-1; 10 nucleotides align to TRBD1. Germline trimming cut 3 bases from V and 9 bases from J; bases unmatched to any gene: 20. The CDR3 has 19 amino acids. Germline V gene sequence: CDR1 KGHSH, CDR2 LQKENI. This CDR3 reads CASSPLNTGTGVRSREQFF. CDR3 bases: TGTGCCAGCTCACCGCTAAATACCGGGACAGGGGTACGATCGCGTGAGCAGTTCTTC.

V and J are TRBV7-7 and TRBJ2-3; weak D call: TRBD1 (6 bases). Between the trimmed V and J ends, which lost 5 bases and 4 bases, there was a span of 13 bases. CDR1 is SSHAT, CDR2 FNYEAQ, per germline (reference sequence). There are 14 residues in the CDR3. CDR3 sequence reads: CASSPTGFPDTQYF. In nucleotides, the CDR3 is TGTGCCAGCAGCCCTACAGGGTTCCCAGATACGCAGTATTTT.

The CDR3, as DNA: TGCGCCAGCTGTTGTGGATCTAAACCGGGACTAGCGGGGGGGAACACCGGGGAGCTGTTTTTT. Encoded protein: CASCCGSKPGLAGGNTGELFF. J is TRBJ2-2 and V is TRBV4-1; 15 nucleotides align to TRBD2. CDR1 MGHRA and CDR2 YSYEKL come from the germline V gene. This CDR3 contains 21 residues. V shed 8 bases and J 1 base; nucleotides not matched to a gene: 17.

The CDR3 bases are TGTGCCAGCAGTTTAATGACCGGGAGTTGGGAGACCCAGTACTTC. As protein: CASSLMTGSWETQYF. The chain recombines TRBV27 with TRBJ2-5; D is possibly TRBD2 (6 bases). Trimming pared 2 bases from V and 5 bases from J, leaving 15 bases between. The CDR3 extends over 15 amino acids. From germline, CDR1 is MNHEY and CDR2 SMNVEV (reference sequence).

CDR3 nucleotide sequence: TGTGCCAGCAGCCCCGACGTCGGCTACACCTTC. It yields the protein CASSPDVGYTF. This chain links TRBV7-9 with TRBJ1-2; no clear D. The CDR3 has 11 amino acids. Germline V gene lookup returns CDR1 SEHNR and CDR2 FQNEAQ (reference sequence). Trimming took off 5 bases at V and 8 bases at J, with 9 bases between the two ends. The full variable domain, rest sourced from reference TRBV7-9 and TRBJ1-2, is DTGVSQNPRHKITKRGQNVTFRCDPISEHNRLYWYRQTLGQGPEFLTYFQNEAQLEKSRLLSDRFSAERPKGSFSTLEIQRTEQGDSAMYLCASSPDVGYTFGSGTRLTVV.

This sequence joins TRBV18 and TRBJ2-3; 8 bases are shared with TRBD2. The CDR3 sequence is 17 residues long. V trimming: 3 bases; J trimming: 2 bases; junction bases outside the gene matches: 10. Per the germline V gene, CDR1 is KGHSH and CDR2 is LQKENI. CDR3 in amino acids: CASSPSNIAGNTDTQYF. For the CDR3, the DNA is TGTGCCAGCTCACCCTCCAATATAGCGGGGAACACAGATACGCAGTATTTT.

The genes are TRBV2 and TRBJ1-5; possible D gene TRBD1, 6 bases. Per the germline V gene, CDR1 is SNHLY and CDR2 is FYNNEI. This CDR3 spans 15 amino acids. The ends were cut back, 3 bases at V and 3 bases at J, with 12 bases in the middle. CDR3 loop: CASSDVGGNNQPQHF. In nucleotides, the CDR3 is TGTGCCAGCAGTGATGTAGGGGGGAACAATCAGCCCCAGCATTTT.

This chain links TRBV6-1 with TRBJ2-7, with 7 bases lining up with TRBD2. CDR1 and CDR2 from the germline V gene are MNHNS and SASEGT. J gave up 6 bases and V 1 base, and 6 bases lay outside the gene matches. The CDR3 covers 14 residues. CDR3 amino acids: CASSEGVGGSEQYF. CDR3 sequence (DNA): TGTGCCAGCAGTGAAGGCGTCGGGGGGTCCGAGCAGTACTTC.

The chain has TRBV23-1 and TRBJ2-1; D might be TRBD2 (7 bases). TRBV23-1 is annotated as an ORF whose role is uncertain. V was trimmed by 1 base and J by 1 base, leaving 11 bases between them. The CDR3 extends over 16 amino acids. CDR3: CASSQWEGGSYNEQFF. Written as DNA, the CDR3 is TGCGCCAGCAGTCAATGGGAGGGGGGGTCCTACAATGAGCAGTTCTTC.

The V and J genes are TRBV7-9 and TRBJ1-2, with D possibly TRBD1 on 5 matching bases. The CDR3 runs to 15 residues. V lost 6 bases and J 0 bases, leaving 14 bases between the germline ends. The germline V gene encodes CDR1 SEHNR and CDR2 FQNEAQ (reference sequence). This CDR3 reads CASSFRTRSNYGYTF. The CDR3 nucleotides read TGTGCCAGCAGTTTCCGGACACGGTCTAACTATGGCTACACCTTC.

V and J are TRBV19 and TRBJ1-1, with 10 positions matching TRBD1. Unmatched junction bases numbered 5, after V lost 5 bases and J lost 5 bases. The CDR3 has 14 residues. Germline V lookup: CDR1 LNHDA, CDR2 SQIVND (reference sequence). The CDR3: CASSLPGQGTEAFF. The DNA for the CDR3 is TGTGCCAGTAGTCTACCGGGACAGGGGACTGAAGCTTTCTTT.

This sequence joins TRBV5-1 and TRBJ2-4; D uncertain. Per the germline V gene, CDR1 is SGHRS and CDR2 is YFSETQ. V was clipped by 5 bases and J by 0 bases, with 6 bases between them. The CDR3 sequence is 13 residues long. The DNA for the CDR3 is TGCGCCAGCAGTACCCTAGCCAAAAACATTCAGTACTTC. It encodes CASSTLAKNIQYF.

This chain joins TRBV4-3 and TRBJ1-5; 7 bases are shared with TRBD1. CDR1 is LGHNA and CDR2 is YSLEER in the germline V gene. With 0 bases clipped from V and 6 bases from J, the junction kept 5 bases outside the gene matches. This CDR3 spans 15 amino acids. The CDR3 loop reads CASSQETGFSQPQHF. The DNA of the CDR3 is TGCGCCAGCAGCCAAGAGACAGGGTTTAGTCAGCCCCAGCATTTT.

CDR3 nucleotides: TGTGCCAGTACGAGGGAGTACGGCGGGGAGCTGTTTTTT. Translating it yields CASTREYGGELFF. The gene calls are TRBV19 and TRBJ2-2, with a weak D call TRBD2 (5 bases). The CDR3 consists of 13 residues. Germline CDR1 reads LNHDA; CDR2 reads SQIVND (reference sequence). With 7 bases removed from V and 7 bases from J, the gap between germline ends came to 13 bases.

This clone came up once. The V gene is TRBV2, the J gene TRBJ2-5; 9 nucleotides line up with TRBD1. CDR1 is SNHLY, CDR2 FYNNEI, per germline. CDR3 size: 14 residues. V shed 8 bases and J 12 bases; nucleotides not matched to a gene: 16. CDR3: CASAWQLGQGTKYF. The CDR3 DNA sequence: TGTGCCAGCGCCTGGCAACTCGGACAGGGGACTAAGTACTTC.

The CDR3 reads CASGRLGRDTQYF. The DNA for the CDR3 is TGTGCCAGCGGGAGACTAGGCCGAGATACGCAGTATTTT. The chain links TRBV6-5 to TRBJ2-3; D possibly corresponds to TRBD2 (6 bases). This CDR3 has 13 residues. V was pared by 8 bases and J by 5 bases, with 14 bases between. Germline V gene sequence: CDR1 MNHEY, CDR2 SVGAGI.

The J gene is TRBJ2-5, the V gene TRBV5-4; no definite D call. Germline V gene sequence: CDR1 SGHNT, CDR2 YYREEE (reference sequence). This CDR3 has 14 amino acids. V dropped 0 bases and J dropped 0 bases, with 6 bases sitting between them. Here the CDR3 reads CASSLDSDQETQYF. Here the CDR3 DNA reads TGTGCCAGCAGCTTGGACAGCGACCAAGAGACCCAGTACTTC.

The chain links TRBV11-3 to TRBJ2-1, with D uncertain. Germline CDR1 reads SGHNT; CDR2 reads YENEEA. The V gene lost 3 bases and the J gene lost 5 bases, with 5 bases spanning the gap. CDR3 length: 12 residues. CDR3 bases: TGTGCCAGCAGCTTCCATAACAATGAGCAGTTCTTC. The encoded protein is CASSFHNNEQFF.

The V call is TRBV5-5, the J call TRBJ1-5, with TRBD1 matching 7 bases. V lost 5 bases to trimming and J lost 0 bases; unmatched junction nucleotides: 11. Looked up from germline, CDR1 is SGHKS and CDR2 is YYEKEE (reference sequence). CDR3 size: 17 residues. CDR3 sequence: CASSLTGIGNSNQPQHF. DNA of the CDR3: TGTGCCAGCAGTTTGACAGGGATCGGGAATAGCAATCAGCCCCAGCATTTT.

The CDR3 here is CASSIIAGGRSSYNEQFF. The CDR3 nucleotides read TGTGCCAGTAGTATAATAGCGGGAGGGCGGAGCTCCTACAATGAGCAGTTCTTC. The rearrangement joins TRBV19 to TRBJ2-1; 11 bases are a match to TRBD2. Trimming at V came to 2 bases and at J to 0 bases, leaving 6 bases not matched to a gene. CDR1 is LNHDA, CDR2 SQIVND, per germline (reference sequence). CDR3 size: 18 residues.

The chain couples TRBV25-1 to TRBJ2-1; TRBD1 matches at 7 bases. CDR3 length: 11 residues. The V gene's germline CDR1 is MGHDK and CDR2 SYGVNS. V dropped 2 bases and J dropped 12; count of bases not matched to a gene: 1. The DNA of the CDR3 is TGTGCCAGCAGTGAACACAGGGGGCAGTTCTTC. It yields the protein CASSEHRGQFF.

CDR3 sequence: CASSPQGQPQHF. The CDR3 nucleotides read TGCGCCAGCAGTCCCCAGGGGCAGCCCCAGCATTTT. The V and J genes are TRBV5-1 and TRBJ1-5, with TRBD1 as a possible D gene (6 bases). Trimming stripped 5 bases from V and 7 bases from J, with 10 bases between. This CDR3 comprises 12 residues. Germline V gene data show CDR1 as SGHRS and CDR2 as YFSETQ.